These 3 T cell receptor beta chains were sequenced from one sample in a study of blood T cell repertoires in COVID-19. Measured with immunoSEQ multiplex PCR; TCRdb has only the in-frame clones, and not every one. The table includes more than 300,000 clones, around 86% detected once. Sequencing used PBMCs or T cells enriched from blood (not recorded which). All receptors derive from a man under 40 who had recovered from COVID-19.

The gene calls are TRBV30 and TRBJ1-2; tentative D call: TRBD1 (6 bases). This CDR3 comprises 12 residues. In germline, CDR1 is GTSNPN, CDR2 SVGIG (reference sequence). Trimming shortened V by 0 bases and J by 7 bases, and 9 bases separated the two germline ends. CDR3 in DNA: TGTGCCTGGAGTGTATCAGGGGCTGGCTACACCTTC. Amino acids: CAWSVSGAGYTF.

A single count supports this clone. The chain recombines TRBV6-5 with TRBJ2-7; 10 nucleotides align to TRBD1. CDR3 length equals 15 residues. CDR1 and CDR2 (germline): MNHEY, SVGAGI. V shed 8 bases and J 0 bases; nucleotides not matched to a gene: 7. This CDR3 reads CASYSWTGGSYEQYF. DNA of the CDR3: TGTGCCAGCTACTCGTGGACAGGGGGCTCCTACGAGCAGTACTTC.

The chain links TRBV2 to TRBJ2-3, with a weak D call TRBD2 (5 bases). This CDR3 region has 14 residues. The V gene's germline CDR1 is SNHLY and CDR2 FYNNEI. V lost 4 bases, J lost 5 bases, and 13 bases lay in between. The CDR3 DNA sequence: TGTGCCAGCAGTGGGACTGCGATGGGAGATACGCAGTATTTT. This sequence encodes CASSGTAMGDTQYF.